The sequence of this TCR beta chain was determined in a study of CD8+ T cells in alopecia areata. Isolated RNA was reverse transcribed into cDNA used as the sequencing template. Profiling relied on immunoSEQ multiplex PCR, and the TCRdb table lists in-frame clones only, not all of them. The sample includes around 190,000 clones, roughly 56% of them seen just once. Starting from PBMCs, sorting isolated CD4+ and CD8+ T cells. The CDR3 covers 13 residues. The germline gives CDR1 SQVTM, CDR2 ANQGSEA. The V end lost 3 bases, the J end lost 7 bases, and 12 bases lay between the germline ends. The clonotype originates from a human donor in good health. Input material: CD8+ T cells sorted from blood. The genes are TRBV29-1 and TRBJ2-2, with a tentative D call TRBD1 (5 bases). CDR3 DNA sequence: TGCAGCGTTGATGGGGCTTTCGGCGGGGAGCTGTTTTTT. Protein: CSVDGAFGGELFF.